This passage covers 26 T cell receptor beta chains from one sample sequenced in a study of CD8+ T cells in alopecia areata (dated 2018 in TCRdb). The protocol used for the library was the immunoSEQ multiplex PCR assay. RNA was extracted from all samples and reverse transcribed into cDNA as template for TCR sequencing. TCRdb re-hosts the immuneACCESS table, in-frame sequences only. Its copies lack some clones; in the studies checked, an unresolved V gene accounts for under half of them, and the cause for the rest is not known. This sample gives 150,000 to 200,000 clones in total; around 60% of them show up just once. The ten top clones hold approximately 1.3% of the sample. The sample's treatment or condition, from its label and the paper: oral pan-JAK inhibitor, 5-10 mg twice daily. The source material was CD4+ T cells sorted from blood, sampled around week 50, from a patient treated with tofacitinib. These receptors all come from a human donor with alopecia areata.

The chain carries TRBV30 and TRBJ1-6; TRBD1 matches at 12 bases. V shed 1 base and J 12 bases; nucleotides not matched to a gene: 4. The CDR3 loop spans 14 amino acids. Germline assignment: CDR1 GTSNPN and CDR2 SVGIG (reference sequence). In DNA form, the CDR3 reads TGTGCCTGGAGTGGAGGGACAGGGGGCGTACCCCTCCACTTT. Its protein is CAWSGGTGGVPLHF.

The chain couples TRBV2 to TRBJ2-6, with TRBD1 as a possible D gene (6 bases). The germline gives CDR1 SNHLY, CDR2 FYNNEI. The V end lost 3 bases, the J end lost 0 bases, and 12 bases lay between the germline ends. The CDR3 runs to 17 residues. The CDR3 spells CASSDEGQSSGANVLTF. The CDR3 nucleotides read TGTGCCAGCAGTGACGAGGGACAATCCTCTGGGGCCAACGTCCTGACTTTC.

This chain links TRBV5-4 with TRBJ2-3, with 10 bases lining up with TRBD2. V was clipped by 4 bases and J by 0 bases; unmatched bases: 5. CDR1 SGHNT and CDR2 YYREEE come from the germline V gene (reference sequence). The CDR3 is 16 amino acids. CDR3 amino acids: CASSPGLAASTDTQYF. In nucleotides, the CDR3 is TGTGCCAGCAGCCCCGGACTAGCGGCTAGCACAGATACGCAGTATTTT. The complete variable domain, with remaining parts taken from reference TRBV5-4 and TRBJ2-3, reads ETGVTQSPTHLIKTRGQQVTLRCSSQSGHNTVSWYQQALGQGPQFIFQYYREEENGRGNFPPRFSGLQFPNYSSELNVNALELDDSALYLCASSPGLAASTDTQYFGPGTRLTVL.

Only one count was recorded for this clone. This rearrangement joins TRBV2 to TRBJ1-1, with TRBD1 identical over 7 bases. The CDR3 is made up of 12 amino acids. The trim removed 8 bases at V and 10 bases at J, leaving 10 bases unmatched. Per the germline V gene, CDR1 is SNHLY and CDR2 is FYNNEI. The CDR3 loop is CASGRDRGGAFF. The CDR3 DNA is TGTGCCAGCGGACGGGACAGAGGGGGAGCTTTCTTT.

This chain uses TRBV6-6 with TRBJ1-2; TRBD1 matches 7 bases. V gave up 5 bases and J gave up 5 bases; unmatched junction bases: 8. There are 14 residues in the CDR3. Per germline, CDR1 MNHNY and CDR2 SVGAGI (reference sequence). This CDR3 is CASSVRDSYYGYTF. For the CDR3, the DNA is TGTGCCAGCAGTGTAAGGGACAGCTATTATGGCTACACCTTC.

The gene calls are TRBV5-1 and TRBJ2-1, with a possible D match to TRBD2 (5 bases). Germline lookup yields CDR1 SGHRS and CDR2 YFSETQ. V lost 2 bases, J lost 0 bases, and 15 bases lay in between. The CDR3 sequence is 17 residues long. CDR3 in amino acids: CASSFSGSGFSYNEQFF. In DNA, the CDR3 is TGCGCCAGCAGCTTTTCCGGTTCGGGGTTCTCCTACAATGAGCAGTTCTTC. The entire variable domain, with the rest obtained from reference TRBV5-1 and TRBJ2-1, is as follows: KAGVTQTPRYLIKTRGQQVTLSCSPISGHRSVSWYQQTPGQGLQFLFEYFSETQRNKGNFPGRFSGRQFSNSRSEMNVSTLELGDSALYLCASSFSGSGFSYNEQFFGPGTRLTVL.

A word on this clone: Compared with germline, one end of the junction differs, possibly owing to a read error. The rearrangement joins TRBV29-1 to TRBJ1-2; D is unresolved. Germline values: CDR1 SQVTM, CDR2 ANQGSEA. The CDR3 consists of 15 residues. The CDR3 DNA reads as TGCAGCGTCGAAGGAGGTTGGGGAGCTAACTATGGCTACACCTTC. Its protein product is CSVEGGWGANYGYTF.

This clone was picked up a small number of times. The genes are TRBV5-1 and TRBJ1-5; D is uncertain. Trimming took 2 bases from V and 6 from J, leaving 3 bases between them. The CDR3 spans 11 residues. Germline lookup yields CDR1 SGHRS and CDR2 YFSETQ. As DNA, the CDR3 is TGCGCCAGCAGCTTAGGTCAGCCCCAGCATTTT. Protein: CASSLGQPQHF. Filled out from reference TRBV5-1 and TRBJ1-5, the complete variable domain reads KAGVTQTPRYLIKTRGQQVTLSCSPISGHRSVSWYQQTPGQGLQFLFEYFSETQRNKGNFPGRFSGRQFSNSRSEMNVSTLELGDSALYLCASSLGQPQHFGDGTRLSIL.

The V and J genes are TRBV7-2 and TRBJ2-3; 8 nucleotides agree with TRBD2. With 7 bases clipped from V and 2 bases from J, the junction kept 5 bases outside the gene matches. The CDR3 has 14 amino acids. Looked up from germline, CDR1 is SGHTA and CDR2 is FQGNSA. CDR3 loop: CASIRTSNTDTQYF. DNA for the CDR3: TGTGCCAGCATTAGGACTAGCAACACAGATACGCAGTATTTT.

The chain carries TRBV14 and TRBJ2-7; D is ambiguous. V was trimmed by 6 bases and J by 2 bases, leaving 11 bases between them. The length of the CDR3 is 13 residues. Germline V lookup: CDR1 SGHDN, CDR2 FVKESK. The CDR3 coding sequence is TGTGCCAGCAGTCAGTCAAGGACCTACGAGCAGTACTTC. It yields the protein CASSQSRTYEQYF.

For the CDR3, the DNA is TGTGCCTGGAGTGTGACTAGCGGGGGCACCGGGGAGCTGTTTTTT. It yields the protein CAWSVTSGGTGELFF. The chain uses TRBV30 and TRBJ2-2; 12 bases are a match to TRBD2. CDR1 GTSNPN and CDR2 SVGIG come from the germline V gene (reference sequence). The CDR3 consists of 15 residues. V lost 0 bases to trimming and J lost 4 bases; unmatched junction nucleotides: 0.

This chain uses TRBV29-1 with TRBJ1-2; D not certain. Per germline, CDR1 SQVTM and CDR2 ANQGSEA. There are 13 residues in the CDR3. Trimming stripped 2 bases from V and 0 bases from J, with 7 bases between. This CDR3 is CSVEPHANYGYTF. Here the CDR3 DNA reads TGCAGCGTTGAACCGCACGCTAACTATGGCTACACCTTC. Full variable domain (rest looked up from reference TRBV29-1 and TRBJ1-2): SAVISQKPSRDICQRGTSLTIQCQVDSQVTMMFWYRQQPGQSLTLIATANQGSEATYESGFVIDKFPISRPNLTFSTLTVSNMSPEDSSIYLCSVEPHANYGYTFGSGTRLTVV.

CDR3 nucleotide sequence: TGCAGCGTTGAAGATCGGGGCGGGACTAGCAGCTCCTACAATGAGCAGTTCTTC. Translating it yields CSVEDRGGTSSSYNEQFF. The chain couples TRBV29-1 to TRBJ2-1; TRBD2 agrees at 9 bases. Germline CDR1 reads SQVTM; CDR2 reads ANQGSEA. V was clipped by 0 bases and J by 0 bases; unmatched bases: 9. The CDR3 is 18 amino acids.

The chain combines TRBV30 with TRBJ2-3; D is ambiguous. The CDR3 contains 14 residues. The V and J ends lost 4 bases and 6 bases respectively, with 17 bases between them. Germline V gene lookup returns CDR1 GTSNPN and CDR2 SVGIG (reference sequence). Written as DNA, the CDR3 is TGTGCCTGGACCCTATCGGGTTTGGGGGATACGCAGTATTTT. It specifies CAWTLSGLGDTQYF. Full variable domain (outside the CDR3, taken from reference TRBV30 and TRBJ2-3): SQTIHQWPATLVQPVGSPLSLECTVEGTSNPNLYWYRQAAGRGLQLLFYSVGIGQISSEVPQNLSASRPQDRQFILSSKKLLLSDSGFYLCAWTLSGLGDTQYFGPGTRLTVL.

CDR3 coding DNA: TGCGCCAGCAGCCAAGACAGGGGAGGCCAGCCCCAGCATTTT. This encodes CASSQDRGGQPQHF. V is TRBV4-3 and J is TRBJ1-5, with D possibly matching TRBD1 (6 bases). Germline V lookup: CDR1 LGHNA, CDR2 YSLEER. V gave up 0 bases and J gave up 7 bases, with 10 bases separating them. The length of the CDR3 is 14 residues.

This clone was counted between two and nine times. Other DNA sequences of this sample code for an identical CDR3. The chain joins TRBV29-1 to TRBJ1-1; D is unclear. The germline V and J ends were trimmed by 6 bases and 2 bases, with 4 bases remaining between them. Germline loops: CDR1 SQVTM, CDR2 ANQGSEA. CDR3 length equals 10 residues. CDR3 DNA: TGCAGCGTCGCAAACACTGAAGCTTTCTTT. It specifies CSVANTEAFF.

This chain uses TRBV2 with TRBJ1-2, with TRBD1 matching over 9 bases. The CDR3 is 13 residues long. Germline V gene lookup returns CDR1 SNHLY and CDR2 FYNNEI. Germline trimming cut 6 bases from V and 9 bases from J; bases unmatched to any gene: 8. CDR3: CASSAGTGKRYTF. CDR3 sequence (DNA): TGTGCCAGCAGCGCCGGGACAGGGAAACGCTACACCTTC.

The V and J genes are TRBV7-3 and TRBJ2-5, with 13 bases matching TRBD2. This CDR3 has 13 residues. Per germline, CDR1 SGHTA and CDR2 FQGTGA. J was trimmed by 14 bases and V by 3 bases; bases with no gene match: 6. CDR3 sequence: CASSFGTSGALYF. CDR3 DNA: TGTGCCAGCAGCTTTGGGACTAGCGGGGCGCTTTACTTC.

The CDR3 region is CSATRMSGGFYGYTF. The CDR3 DNA reads as TGCAGCGCCACGAGGATGTCAGGGGGCTTCTATGGCTACACCTTC. V and J are TRBV29-1 and TRBJ1-2, with TRBD1 identical over 8 bases. The CDR3 extends over 15 amino acids. J lost 4 bases, V lost 7 bases, and 14 bases had no gene match. Germline loops: CDR1 SQVTM, CDR2 ANQGSEA.

V and J are TRBV7-8 and TRBJ1-1; no clear D. V was cut by 1 base and J by 5 bases, with 5 bases left in between. The length of the CDR3 is 12 residues. In germline, CDR1 is SGHVS, CDR2 FQNEAQ. The CDR3 protein is CASSLERTEAFF. The CDR3, as DNA: TGTGCCAGCAGCTTAGAAAGGACTGAAGCTTTCTTT.

This chain links TRBV2 with TRBJ2-6; D not certain. The CDR3 spans 15 residues. CDR1 and CDR2 (germline): SNHLY, FYNNEI. V gave up 8 bases and J gave up 0 bases, with 11 bases separating them. CDR3 amino acids: CASWVGSSGANVLTF. CDR3 sequence (DNA): TGTGCCAGCTGGGTGGGAAGCTCTGGGGCCAACGTCCTGACTTTC.

This chain joins TRBV29-1 and TRBJ2-7; D may be TRBD1 (6 bases). V shed 4 bases and J shed 2 bases, with 9 bases lying between them. Germline CDR1 and CDR2: SQVTM and ANQGSEA. The CDR3 is 12 amino acids. The CDR3, as DNA: TGCAGCGTTGTCCGGGACACCTACGAGCAGTACTTC. This gives the protein CSVVRDTYEQYF.

The chain links TRBV25-1 to TRBJ2-3; a possible D gene is TRBD1 (6 bases). The CDR3 totals 15 residues. With 5 bases removed from V and 4 bases from J, the gap between germline ends came to 16 bases. The V gene's germline CDR1 is MGHDK and CDR2 SYGVNS. The DNA for the CDR3 is TGTGCCAGCAGTAGACCGATGGGGGCGGCAGATACGCAGTATTTT. Translating gives CASSRPMGAADTQYF.

The V gene is TRBV30, the J gene TRBJ1-2; D unclear. Trimming pared 3 bases from V and 1 base from J, leaving 9 bases between. The CDR3 is 13 residues long. The germline gives CDR1 GTSNPN, CDR2 SVGIG (reference sequence). The CDR3 region is CAWRKALNYGYTF. CDR3 DNA sequence: TGTGCCTGGAGGAAGGCCCTTAACTATGGCTACACCTTC.

The CDR3 DNA is TGTGCCTGGAGTTACCCGGGACAGGGAAGACGACATGAGCAGTTCTTC. Translated: CAWSYPGQGRRHEQFF. This chain uses TRBV30 with TRBJ2-1; 9 bases are shared with TRBD1. Germline V lookup: CDR1 GTSNPN, CDR2 SVGIG (reference sequence). V was pared by 2 bases and J by 8 bases, with 13 bases of the junction left unmatched. The CDR3 totals 16 residues.

The gene calls are TRBV29-1 and TRBJ1-5; possible D gene TRBD1, 5 bases. V was pared by 4 bases and J by 2 bases, with 9 bases between. Germline-derived CDR1 and CDR2 are SQVTM and ANQGSEA. CDR3 size: 13 residues. For the CDR3, the DNA is TGCAGCGTTGCGACAGAGGGCAATCAGCCCCAGCATTTT. Its protein is CSVATEGNQPQHF.